This passage covers 14 T cell receptor beta chains from one sample sequenced in a study of neurological immune-mediated disorders. TCRdb re-called the 5' RACE reads through MiXCR, storing one row per CDR3 protein. The sample has around 40,000 distinct CDR3 sequences; 6.5% to 7.5% are singletons. Sequences were obtained from CD4+ T cells from blood. The receptors shown here come from a man between 45 and 60 years old in good health.

This clonotype was found many times. The chain uses TRBV5-1 and TRBJ2-7, with D possibly being TRBD1 (6 bases). CDR3 size: 15 residues. V shed 1 base and J shed 3 bases, with 14 bases lying between them. Germline V gene data show CDR1 as SGHRS and CDR2 as YFSETQ. The CDR3 spells CASSLSGDKSYEQYF. As DNA, the CDR3 is TGCGCCAGCAGCTTGTCCGGGGACAAAAGCTACGAGCAGTACTTC.

This chain uses TRBV7-9 with TRBJ2-1, with 12 bases lining up with TRBD2. V shed 4 bases and J 7 bases; nucleotides not matched to a gene: 17. This CDR3 has 19 residues. Looked up from germline, CDR1 is SEHNR and CDR2 is FQNEAQ (reference sequence). Here the CDR3 DNA reads TGTGCCAGCAGCTACGTCCCGGGACTAGCGGGTTTGAAAGAAAATGAGCAGTTCTTC. It encodes CASSYVPGLAGLKENEQFF. Complete variable domain (other parts from reference TRBV7-9 and TRBJ2-1): DTGVSQNPRHKITKRGQNVTFRCDPISEHNRLYWYRQTLGQGPEFLTYFQNEAQLEKSRLLSDRFSAERPKGSFSTLEIQRTEQGDSAMYLCASSYVPGLAGLKENEQFFGPGTRLTVL.

In this sample, this clonotype turned up many times. The chain couples TRBV20-1 to TRBJ2-5; D is uncertain. Germline-derived CDR1 and CDR2 are DFQATT and SNEGSKA (reference sequence). V lost 6 bases and J 3 bases, leaving 20 bases between the germline ends. The CDR3 runs to 15 residues. CDR3 DNA: TGCAGTGCCTATATGGCAGGCACATTAAAAGAGACCCAGTACTTC. It codes for CSAYMAGTLKETQYF.

There are many counts of this clonotype. The genes are TRBV29-1 and TRBJ2-4, with D unresolved. Trimming pared 1 base from V and 7 bases from J, leaving 5 bases between. This CDR3 contains 11 residues. Per germline, CDR1 SQVTM and CDR2 ANQGSEA. CDR3 in DNA: TGCAGCGTTGAAGGGGCGAACATTCAGTACTTC. Translated: CSVEGANIQYF.

The chain uses TRBV11-3 and TRBJ2-7; 10 bases map to TRBD2. The CDR3 contains 16 residues. Germline CDR1 reads SGHNT; CDR2 reads YENEEA. V trimming: 5 bases; J trimming: 6 bases; junction bases outside the gene matches: 13. The CDR3, as DNA: TGTGCCAGCAGCCCGCGGGGACTAGCGAAGTTCGGCGAGCAGTACTTC. It yields the protein CASSPRGLAKFGEQYF.

This clonotype has a count of ten or more. This chain links TRBV11-1 with TRBJ2-5, with unresolved D. Trimming removed 3 bases from V and 7 bases from J, with 12 bases in between. The CDR3 is made up of 13 amino acids. Per germline, CDR1 SGHAT and CDR2 FQDESV (reference sequence). In DNA, the CDR3 is TGTGCCAGCAGCTTTTCCAGTCTGAGGACCCAGTACTTC. The encoded protein is CASSFSSLRTQYF.

The table lists this clonotype with many counts. This chain links TRBV6-1 with TRBJ1-5; no reliable D call. CDR3 size: 13 residues. V was shortened by 8 bases and J by 2 bases, with 10 bases between the two germline ends. CDR1 and CDR2 from the germline V gene are MNHNS and SASEGT. As DNA, the CDR3 is TGTGCCAGCCGCTCAACCGGCAATCAGCCCCAGCATTTT. Translation: CASRSTGNQPQHF.

The sample holds many counts of this clonotype. V and J are TRBV7-2 and TRBJ1-6; possible D gene TRBD1, 6 bases. Trimming cost V 0 bases and J 8 bases, with 11 bases left between them. Germline V gives CDR1 SGHTA, CDR2 FQGNSA. This CDR3 has 15 residues. The DNA of the CDR3 is TGTGCCAGCAGCTTAGCGCGGGGGGCTGATTCACCCCTCCACTTT. Residues: CASSLARGADSPLHF.

This clonotype was found many times. The chain uses TRBV28 and TRBJ1-5; TRBD1 might be the D (6 bases). The CDR3 loop spans 14 amino acids. The germline CDR1 and CDR2 sequences are MDHEN and SYDVKM. The V and J ends lost 10 bases and 6 bases respectively, with 19 bases between them. Written as DNA, the CDR3 is TGTGCCACCTCAGCGGGGGGCCGAGGTCAGCCCCAGCATTTT. Its protein is CATSAGGRGQPQHF.

This clonotype was seen many times. The gene calls are TRBV20-1 and TRBJ2-7, with D maybe TRBD2 (5 bases). V was trimmed by 6 bases and J by 6 bases, leaving 15 bases between them. This CDR3 is 12 amino acids long. CDR1 is DFQATT and CDR2 is SNEGSKA in the germline V gene (reference sequence). The CDR3 spells CSARGWGTEQYF. The CDR3, as DNA: TGCAGTGCCCGCGGGTGGGGTACCGAGCAGTACTTC.

This clonotype was counted ten times or more. The chain couples TRBV10-3 to TRBJ2-2, with 7 bases aligning to TRBD1. The CDR3 totals 17 residues. Germline V CDR1 and CDR2: ENHRY, SYGVKD. Unmatched junction bases numbered 11, after V lost 0 bases and J lost 7 bases. CDR3 amino acids: CAISESNGAGGIGELFF. The CDR3 coding sequence is TGTGCCATCAGTGAGTCGAACGGCGCAGGGGGTATCGGGGAGCTGTTTTTT.

This clonotype came up a few times. The V gene is TRBV7-9, the J gene TRBJ1-2, with TRBD1 matching over 12 bases. The CDR3 is 15 amino acids. V shed 5 bases and J 6 bases; nucleotides not matched to a gene: 7. Looked up from germline, CDR1 is SEHNR and CDR2 is FQNEAQ (reference sequence). DNA for the CDR3: TGTGCCAGCAGCCCGGGGACAGGGGGCCTGCATGGCTACACCTTC. Translating gives CASSPGTGGLHGYTF. Together with reference TRBV7-9 and TRBJ1-2, the CDR3 gives the full variable domain: DTGVSQNPRHKITKRGQNVTFRCDPISEHNRLYWYRQTLGQGPEFLTYFQNEAQLEKSRLLSDRFSAERPKGSFSTLEIQRTEQGDSAMYLCASSPGTGGLHGYTFGSGTRLTVV.

This clonotype has ten or more counts. The chain has TRBV28 and TRBJ2-5; D remains unclear. The ends were cut back, 6 bases at V and 5 bases at J, with 16 bases in the middle. Germline CDR1 and CDR2: MDHEN and SYDVKM. The CDR3 runs 14 residues. CDR3 amino acids: CASSSAGPRETQYF. In nucleotides, the CDR3 is TGTGCCAGCAGCAGTGCCGGACCAAGGGAGACCCAGTACTTC.

This clonotype was detected many times. V and J are TRBV30 and TRBJ1-1, with D possibly TRBD1 on 5 matching bases. This CDR3 is 15 amino acids long. Per germline, CDR1 GTSNPN and CDR2 SVGIG (reference sequence). Trimming left V 1 base short and J 0 bases short, with 12 bases between. Written as DNA, the CDR3 is TGTGCCTGGAGTGGTTACAGGCCCTTGAACACTGAAGCTTTCTTT. This gives the protein CAWSGYRPLNTEAFF.